The present T cell receptor beta chain was sequenced within a study of Graves' ophthalmopathy and Graves' hyperthyroidism. Study-level background: Researchers classed hyperthyroidism as stable given no ophthalmopathy within 18 months of follow-up.

CDR3 regions of TCR beta were amplified from RNA transcripts. Second-round multiplex PCR followed a first-round RT-PCR using HTBI primers. Via MiXCR, TCRdb re-called the multiplex PCR reads, giving one row per CDR3 protein. The sample carries 450,000 to 600,000 distinct CDR3 sequences, less than 45% recorded once. A remark on this clonotype: The antigen remains unidentified.

Whole-study findings and limits: The model's prediction of ophthalmopathy progression had about 70% sensitivity and approximately 76% specificity.

The CDR3 runs 13 residues. Germline V CDR1 and CDR2: SEHNR, FQNEAQ (reference sequence). Between the trimmed V and J ends, which lost 7 bases and 2 bases, there was a span of 12 bases. Newly diagnosed, the hyperthyroidism patients had under 2 months' duration and were aged 18 to 65. V usage is TRBV7-9 and J usage is TRBJ2-7; no reliable D call. The receptor was derived from an adult man with Graves' hyperthyroidism. Input material: peripheral blood or thyroid tissue (not recorded which). The CDR3 DNA follows: TGTGCCAGCACCTCTTATGTGGCCTACGAGCAGTACTTC. It translates to CASTSYVAYEQYF.